This T cell receptor beta chain comes out of a study of OX40 agonist ivuxolimab in advanced cancers. Looking at the study overall: Two patients with cutaneous melanoma and one with hepatocellular carcinoma, three in total, showed partial responses. Study-wide points: Expanded clones were, on average, more numerous among CD8+ T cells than CD4+.

A note on this clone: Its antigen is as yet unknown.

The CDR3 is made up of 15 amino acids. Between the trimmed V and J ends, which lost 3 bases and 6 bases, there was a span of 15 bases. Germline CDR1 and CDR2: LNHDA and SQIVND (reference sequence). TCRdb keeps only in-frame clones here, not all; method: immunoSEQ multiplex PCR. This table has roughly 48,000 clones, 83% appearing once. The investigators sampled blood at baseline, at cycle 4 day 1, and at cycle 7 day 1. The sample was CD4+ or CD8+ T cells sorted from blood, taken in a trial of the OX40 agonist ivuxolimab. V usage is TRBV19 and J usage is TRBJ2-1; perhaps TRBD2 as D (5 bases). The sequence came from an adult with an advanced solid tumor such as melanoma, head and neck, liver or kidney cancer. CDR3 DNA: TGTGCCAGTAGTATGGACGGAAGGGCGGGCAATGAGCAGTTCTTC. Its translation is CASSMDGRAGNEQFF.